This T cell receptor (beta chain) was recorded in a study of control samples from healthy donors and cancer patients. The assay was immunoSEQ multiplex PCR, and TCRdb's table has in-frame clones only and misses some. This table has 110,000 or so clones, about 80% appearing once. This TCR came from a woman aged 50 to 65 in good health. Input material: blood.

The CDR3 loop reads CASSPDFSDTQYF. The CDR3 nucleotides read TGTGCCAGCTCACCCGACTTTTCAGATACGCAGTATTTT. The rearrangement links TRBV18 to TRBJ2-3, with unresolved D. Germline lookup yields CDR1 KGHSH and CDR2 LQKENI. V lost 3 bases to trimming and J lost 4 bases, with 8 bases between them. The length of the CDR3 is 13 residues.